The T cell receptor beta chain described here comes from a study of molecular identifiers for immune sequencing clone quantification. From the PCR reads, TCRdb called clonotypes with MiXCR, one entry per CDR3 protein. The data show more than 450,000 distinct CDR3 sequences, under 30% seen once. The germline V gene encodes CDR1 SGHRS and CDR2 YFSETQ. V was trimmed by 7 bases and J by 0 bases, leaving 8 bases between them. The CDR3 is made up of 12 amino acids. This clonotype has ten or more counts. Sequencing used naive CD8+ T cells from blood, with Jurkat cell RNA spiked in. Noted subset: FACS-sorted CD8+CD4-CCR7+CD45RA+ naive T cells. The clonotype was recovered from a human donor in good health. Some libraries in this study had Jurkat cell RNA spiked in. The chain links TRBV5-1 to TRBJ2-7; D uncertain. The CDR3 DNA reads TGCGCCAGCTCCGGCAACTCCTACGAGCAGTACTTC. It encodes CASSGNSYEQYF.